Detailed here is one T cell receptor (beta chain). The entirety of the isolated RNA underwent reverse transcription, so expressed TCRB transcripts were sequenced. The table came from immunoSEQ multiplex PCR; TCRdb's copy has only in-frame clones and leaves some out. The sample shows some 410,000 clones, over 9.5% of them seen only once. This CDR3 has 12 residues. J was trimmed by 6 bases and V by 5 bases; bases with no gene match: 3. The V gene's germline CDR1 is SNHLY and CDR2 FYNNEI. This sample is drawn from a study of beta chain features in type 1 diabetes. The sample comprised naive CD4+ T cells from blood. The chain carries TRBV2 and TRBJ2-7; 8 bases line up with TRBD1. The sequence was obtained from a woman between 18 and 29 years old in good health. The CDR3 DNA is TGTGCCAGCAGTCCGGACAGGGCCGAGCAGTACGTC. It yields the protein CASSPDRAEQYV.